Sequencing of this T cell receptor beta chain was carried out in a study of regulatory T cells in long-lasting Graves disease. General study points: Persistent-disease Graves' patients showed less TCR diversity than new cases. The study found TRBV28, TRBJ1-2 and TRBJ2-5 favored in persistent disease.

Time point here: newly diagnosed GD, antithyroid drugs for less than 3 months. The TCR library was made from RNA extracted from PBMCs. Trimming cost V 5 bases and J 6 bases, with 16 bases left between them. In germline, CDR1 is SGHTA, CDR2 FQGNSA. The CDR3 length is 15 residues. This clonotype was found a few times. The antigen remains unidentified. HTBI primers from iRepertoire and Arm-PCR of CDR3 regions yielded the TCR beta libraries. How the authors handled the data: Detected in the samples were over 55 TRBV and about 15 TRBJ segments. TCRdb ran MiXCR on the multiplex PCR reads and lists one entry per CDR3 protein. These V and J calls originate from TCRdb's pipeline instead of the authors' own analysis. The profile shows hundreds of thousands of distinct CDR3 sequences, about 16% of them singletons. The same data also contributed to another study, on T cells in Graves' hyperthyroidism and ophthalmopathy. Turning to that study: A lack of ophthalmopathy progression within 18 months defined stable Graves' hyperthyroidism.

This sequence originates from a man between 18 and 35 years old with Graves disease. The sample consisted of peripheral blood mononuclear cells (PBMCs), taken at new diagnosis, from a patient treated with antithyroid drugs. J is TRBJ2-2 and V is TRBV7-2; D is perhaps TRBD2 (5 bases). CDR3 protein: CASSTRTTSSGELFF. The CDR3 nucleotides are TGTGCCAGCAGCACCCGTACAACTAGTTCCGGGGAGCTGTTTTTT.